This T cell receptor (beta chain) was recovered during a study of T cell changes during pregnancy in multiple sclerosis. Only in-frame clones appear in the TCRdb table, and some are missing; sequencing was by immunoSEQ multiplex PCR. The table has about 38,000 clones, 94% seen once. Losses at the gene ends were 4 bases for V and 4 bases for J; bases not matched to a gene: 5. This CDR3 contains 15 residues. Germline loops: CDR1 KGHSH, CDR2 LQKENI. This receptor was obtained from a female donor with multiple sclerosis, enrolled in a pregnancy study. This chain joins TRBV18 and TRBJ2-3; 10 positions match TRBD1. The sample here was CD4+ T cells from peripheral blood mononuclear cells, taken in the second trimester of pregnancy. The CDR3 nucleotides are TGTGCCAGCTCACTGGGACAGGGGAAAGCAGATACGCAGTATTTT. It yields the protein CASSLGQGKADTQYF. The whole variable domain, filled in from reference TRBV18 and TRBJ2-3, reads NAGVMQNPRHLVRRRGQEARLRCSPMKGHSHVYWYRQLPEEGLKFMVYLQKENIIDESGMPKERFSAEFPKEGPSILRIQQVVRGDSAAYFCASSLGQGKADTQYFGPGTRLTVL.